Sequencing of this T cell receptor (beta chain) was carried out in a study of cytomegalovirus exposure and HLA in healthy donors (dated by TCRdb to the late 2010s). About the full investigation: According to a later analysis, one platform produced both the 120 validation repertoires and the approximately 600 repertoires of the first cohort. In addition to the first cohort of 650 to 800 subjects, a separate validation cohort of 120 different subjects was used. The study was designed to test whether signatures of past pathogen exposure could be identified by cataloging public T cell receptors. To predict cytomegalovirus infection status, the study combined high-throughput TCR immunosequencing, statistical association of individual TCRs with disease status, and machine learning. Here is what the overall study found, with its caveats: A later analysis lacked HLA typing for the validation cohort, so it scored co-occurrence in that cohort across all 110 or so repertoires. Three of the identified cytomegalovirus-associated TCR beta chains were confirmed in vitro to be specific for cytomegalovirus antigens. While some public TCRs were present in many individuals, most TCR sequences turned up only very rarely across donors. According to the authors, the approach could potentially be generalized to other disease states and immunological phenotypes. A later analysis found that TCRs clustered in the first cohort also tended to co-occur in the 110 or so validation repertoires, with approximately 95% of cluster scores above 0. A total of fewer than 200 TCR beta chains were listed by the study as associated with cytomegalovirus. The classifier was reported to diagnose cytomegalovirus status with high specificity and sensitivity in both the original and validation cohorts.

V is trimmed back by 4 bases and J by 2 bases, and the junction contains 7 bases that no gene match accounts for. The CDR3 runs 17 residues from the cysteine to the phenylalanine. Only the CDR3 DNA stays, 51 bases, in frame from base 1. As encoded in the germline V gene, CDR1 is LGHNA while CDR2 is YNFKEQ. For this clone: Its antigen specificity is not known. Base quality data are lacking; no much larger clone is found one base away.

The library was built by means of the immunoSEQ multiplex PCR assay. As for the authors' bioinformatics: To diagnose cytomegalovirus status from the catalog of TCR beta chain sequences, a statistical classification framework was built. TCRdb holds this immuneACCESS table with in-frame rearrangements only. Some clones are missing; in checked studies, unresolved V genes explain under half, and the rest has no known cause. The DNA was the basis for D and trimming; V, J and clone size are from that table. The sample table records about 180,000 clones; 85% of these occur just once. The biggest ten clones account for 16% of the sample. Donors formed part of the validation cohort, which comprised approximately 130 subjects and was distinct from the first cohort of over 500 subjects.

Sequencing input: PBMCs. The receptor comes from a young man in good health and CMV-seropositive. The rearranged chain carries TRBV4-2 and TRBJ2-7; 14 bases in the middle match TRBD2. The nucleotide sequence is given as TGTGCCAGCAGCCCCGGGACTAGCGGGAGACAGGCCTACGAGCAGTACTTC. This sequence encodes CASSPGTSGRQAYEQYF.